These T cell receptor beta chains were read from a single sample in a study of blood T cell repertoires in COVID-19. Data came from immunoSEQ multiplex PCR; TCRdb stores just in-frame clones and leaves some out. The table has approximately 180,000 clones, 80% to 95% seen once. The sequenced sample was peripheral blood. All receptors come from a man aged 50 to 60 with acute or convalescent COVID-19. CDR3s include the opening cysteine and the closing phenylalanine or tryptophan. The D gene is left open where the match is weak. A row's size may be missing; if present it is once, few, many or a size class.

V	size	J	D	DNA	CDR3
TRBV30	-	TRBJ1-6	-	TGTGCCTGGAGTGTAAACAGGGACGGACCCCACTTT	CAWSVNRDGPHF
TRBV7-9	-	TRBJ2-1	TRBD2	TGTGCCAGCAGCCCGAGGGGACTAGCGGGAGACAATGAGCAGTTCTTC	CASSPRGLAGDNEQFF
TRBV7-6	-	TRBJ2-5	TRBD2	TGTGCCAGCAGCTTAGAAGGGGAGGGCCTAGGTTTCCAAGAGACCCAGTACTTC	CASSLEGEGLGFQETQYF
TRBV7-9	-	TRBJ2-2	-	TGTGCCAGCACCCTGTTGGTGGGGGCATACACCGGGGAGCTGTTTTTT	CASTLLVGAYTGELFF
TRBV4-2	-	TRBJ2-5	TRBD2	TGTGCCAGCAGCCAAAGACTAGCGGGGGGGTTTGAGACCCAGTACTTC	CASSQRLAGGFETQYF
TRBV4-2	-	TRBJ1-6	-	TGTGCCAGCAGCCCAGGACAGTTAAATTCACCCCTCCACTTT	CASSPGQLNSPLHF
TRBV7-9	-	TRBJ2-3	TRBD2	TGTGCCAGCAGCTTGACTAGCGGGATGTTAGATACGCAGTATTTT	CASSLTSGMLDTQYF
TRBV7-9	-	TRBJ2-2	-	TGTGCCAGCGGCGCCTCCAGGGTGGGTAACACCGGGGAGCTGTTTTTT	CASGASRVGNTGELFF
TRBV7-2	once	TRBJ1-5	-	TGTGCCAGCAGCGTGCTACAGGTTAACAATCAGCCCCAGCATTTT	CASSVLQVNNQPQHF
TRBV6-2/TRBV6-3	-	TRBJ1-4	TRBD1	TGTGCCAGCAGTTACTCCAAGGAAGACAGGGGAAAGGAAAAACTGTTTTTT	CASSYSKEDRGKEKLFF
TRBV10-1	-	TRBJ2-1	TRBD1	TGCGCCAGCAGTGACCCCGGGACAGGGGTGTTCTTC	CASSDPGTGVFF
TRBV15	once	TRBJ1-1	TRBD1	TGTGCCACCAGCAGGGAGACAGGGCTCACTGAAGCTTTCTTT	CATSRETGLTEAFF
TRBV10-1	-	TRBJ2-1	TRBD2	TGCGCCAGCATGCCCGGACTAGCGGGATCGAGGACCTACAATGAGCAGTTCTTC	CASMPGLAGSRTYNEQFF
TRBV6-5	-	TRBJ1-5	-	TGTGCCAGCAGTCTTGTTCCGAGGCCCCAGCATTTT	CASSLVPRPQHF
TRBV5-1	once	TRBJ2-2	TRBD1	TGCGCCAGCACGGACAGGGTGGACACCGGGGAGCTGTTTTTT	CASTDRVDTGELFF
TRBV9	-	TRBJ1-4	-	TGTGCCAGCAGCCCCGGGGACTCTGGTGAAAAACTGTTTTTT	CASSPGDSGEKLFF
TRBV19	-	TRBJ1-2	-	TGTGCCAGTAGTCCGGCAGGGGCTAACTATGGCTACACCTTC	CASSPAGANYGYTF
TRBV24-1	-	TRBJ2-7	-	TGTGCCACCAGTGATTTCAAAGGGGGCGCGGGGGAGCAGTACTTC	CATSDFKGGAGEQYF
TRBV11-2	-	TRBJ2-5	TRBD2	TGTGCCAGCAGCCCACGGACTAGCGGGAGAGAGACCCAGTACTTC	CASSPRTSGRETQYF
TRBV18	-	TRBJ1-5	TRBD1	TGTGCCAGCTCACTAATGGGACAGGGGGCTGATCAGCCCCAGCATTTT	CASSLMGQGADQPQHF
TRBV7-3	-	TRBJ2-7	TRBD1	TGTGCCAGCAGCCCGGGACAGACCTACGAGCAGTACTTC	CASSPGQTYEQYF
TRBV6-6	-	TRBJ1-3	TRBD1	TGTGCTAGCCTGAGACAGGGACCCAACTCTGGAAACACCATATATTTT	CASLRQGPNSGNTIYF
TRBV9	-	TRBJ1-3	-	TGTGCCAGCAGCGTAGGCGGCGTCTCTGGAAACACCATATATTTT	CASSVGGVSGNTIYF